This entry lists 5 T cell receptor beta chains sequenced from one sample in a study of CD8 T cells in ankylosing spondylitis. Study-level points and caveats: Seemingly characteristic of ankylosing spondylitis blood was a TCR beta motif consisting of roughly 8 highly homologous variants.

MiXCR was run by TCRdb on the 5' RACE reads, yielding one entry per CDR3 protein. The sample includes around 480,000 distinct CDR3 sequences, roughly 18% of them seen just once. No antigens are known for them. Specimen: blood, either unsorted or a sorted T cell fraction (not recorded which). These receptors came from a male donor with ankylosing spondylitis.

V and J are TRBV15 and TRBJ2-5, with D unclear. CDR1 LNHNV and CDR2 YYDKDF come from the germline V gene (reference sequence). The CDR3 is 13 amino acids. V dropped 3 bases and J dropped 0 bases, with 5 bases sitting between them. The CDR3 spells CATSRTNQETQYF. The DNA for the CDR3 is TGTGCCACCAGCAGGACAAACCAAGAGACCCAGTACTTC. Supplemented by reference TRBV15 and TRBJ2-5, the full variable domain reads DAMVIQNPRYQVTQFGKPVTLSCSQTLNHNVMYWYQQKSSQAPKLLFHYYDKDFNNEADTPDNFQSRRPNTSFCFLDIRSPGLGDTAMYLCATSRTNQETQYFGPGTRLLVL.

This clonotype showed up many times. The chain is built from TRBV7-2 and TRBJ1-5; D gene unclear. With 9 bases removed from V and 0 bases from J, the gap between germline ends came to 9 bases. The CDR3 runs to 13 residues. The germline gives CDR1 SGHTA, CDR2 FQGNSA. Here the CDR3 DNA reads TGTGCCAGATTCGGGGATAGCAATCAGCCCCAGCATTTT. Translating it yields CARFGDSNQPQHF.

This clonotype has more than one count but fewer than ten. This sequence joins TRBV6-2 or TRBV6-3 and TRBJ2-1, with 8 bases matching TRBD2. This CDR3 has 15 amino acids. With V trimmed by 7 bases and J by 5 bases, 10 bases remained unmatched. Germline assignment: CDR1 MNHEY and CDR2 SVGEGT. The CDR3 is CASTNGRVRNNEQFF. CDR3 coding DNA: TGTGCCAGCACCAACGGGAGGGTAAGAAACAATGAGCAGTTCTTC.

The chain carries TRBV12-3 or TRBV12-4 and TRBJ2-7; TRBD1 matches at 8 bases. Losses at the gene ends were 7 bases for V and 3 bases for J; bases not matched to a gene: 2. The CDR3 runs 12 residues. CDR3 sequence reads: CASKGQGYEQYF. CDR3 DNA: TGTGCCAGCAAAGGACAGGGCTACGAGCAGTACTTC.

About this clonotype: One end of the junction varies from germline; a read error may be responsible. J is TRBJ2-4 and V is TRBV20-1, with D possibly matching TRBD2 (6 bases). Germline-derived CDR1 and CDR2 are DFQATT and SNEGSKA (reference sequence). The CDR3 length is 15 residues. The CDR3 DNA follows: TGCAGTGCTAGACCACCGGGGGAAGGCAAAAACTTTCAGTACTTC. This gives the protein CSARPPGEGKNFQYF.